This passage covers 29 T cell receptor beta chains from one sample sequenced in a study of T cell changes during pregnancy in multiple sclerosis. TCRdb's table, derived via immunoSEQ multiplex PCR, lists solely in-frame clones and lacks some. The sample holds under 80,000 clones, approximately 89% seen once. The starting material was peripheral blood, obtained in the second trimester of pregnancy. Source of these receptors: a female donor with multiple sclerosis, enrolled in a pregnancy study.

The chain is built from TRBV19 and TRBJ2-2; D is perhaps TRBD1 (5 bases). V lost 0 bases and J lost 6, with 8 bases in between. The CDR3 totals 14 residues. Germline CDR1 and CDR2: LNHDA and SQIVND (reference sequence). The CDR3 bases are TGTGCCAGTAGTATAGATGTACAGGCCGGGGAGCTGTTTTTT. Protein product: CASSIDVQAGELFF.

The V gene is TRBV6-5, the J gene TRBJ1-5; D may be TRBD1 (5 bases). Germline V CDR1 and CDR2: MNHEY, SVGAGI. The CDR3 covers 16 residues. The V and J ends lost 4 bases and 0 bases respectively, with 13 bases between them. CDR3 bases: TGTGCCAGCAGTTCCCCGGGGGGGTATAGCAATCAGCCCCAGCATTTT. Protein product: CASSSPGGYSNQPQHF.

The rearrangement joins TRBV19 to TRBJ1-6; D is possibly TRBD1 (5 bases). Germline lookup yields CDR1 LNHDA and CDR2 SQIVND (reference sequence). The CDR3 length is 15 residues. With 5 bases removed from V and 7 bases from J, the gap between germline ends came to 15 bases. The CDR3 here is CASSYLSGGNSPLHF. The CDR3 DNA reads TGTGCCAGTAGTTACCTATCCGGGGGGAATTCACCCCTCCACTTT.

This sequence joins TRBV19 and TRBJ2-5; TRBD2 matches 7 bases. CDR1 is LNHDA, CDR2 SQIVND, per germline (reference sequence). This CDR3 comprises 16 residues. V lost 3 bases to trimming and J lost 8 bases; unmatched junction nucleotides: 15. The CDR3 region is CASSILGGALEVTQYF. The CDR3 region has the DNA TGTGCCAGTAGTATCCTGGGAGGGGCCCTGGAGGTAACCCAGTACTTC.

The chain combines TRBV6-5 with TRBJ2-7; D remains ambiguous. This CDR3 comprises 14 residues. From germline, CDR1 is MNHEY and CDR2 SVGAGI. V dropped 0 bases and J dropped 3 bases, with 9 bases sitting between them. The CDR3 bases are TGTGCCAGCAGTTACTCTCTAGACCTCTACGAGCAGTACTTC. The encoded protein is CASSYSLDLYEQYF.

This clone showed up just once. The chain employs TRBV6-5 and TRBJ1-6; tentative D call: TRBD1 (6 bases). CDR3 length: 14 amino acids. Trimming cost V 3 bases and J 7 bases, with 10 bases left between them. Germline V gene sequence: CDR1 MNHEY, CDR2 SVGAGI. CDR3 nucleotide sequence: TGTGCCAGCAGTTATAACAGGGAGAATTCACCCCTCCACTTT. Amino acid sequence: CASSYNRENSPLHF.

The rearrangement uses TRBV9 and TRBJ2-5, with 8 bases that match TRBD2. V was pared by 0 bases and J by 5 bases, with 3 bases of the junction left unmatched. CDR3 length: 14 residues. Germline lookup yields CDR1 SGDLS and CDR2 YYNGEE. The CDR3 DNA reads TGTGCCAGCAGCGTAGTCGGCGGGAGGGAGACCCAGTACTTC. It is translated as CASSVVGGRETQYF.

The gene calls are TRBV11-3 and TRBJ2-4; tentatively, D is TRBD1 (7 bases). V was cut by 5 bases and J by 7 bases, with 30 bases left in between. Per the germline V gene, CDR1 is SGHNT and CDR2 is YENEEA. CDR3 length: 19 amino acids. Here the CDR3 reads CASSTREHSRQGVSNIQYF. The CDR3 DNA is TGTGCCAGCAGCACACGGGAGCACAGCCGACAGGGTGTTTCGAACATTCAGTACTTC.

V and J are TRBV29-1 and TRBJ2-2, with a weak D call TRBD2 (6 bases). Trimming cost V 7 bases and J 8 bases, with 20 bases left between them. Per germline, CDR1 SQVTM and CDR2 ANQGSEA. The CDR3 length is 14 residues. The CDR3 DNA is TGCAGCGCTTCTTCCGGGACTCACGTGGGGGAGCTGTTTTTT. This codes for CSASSGTHVGELFF.

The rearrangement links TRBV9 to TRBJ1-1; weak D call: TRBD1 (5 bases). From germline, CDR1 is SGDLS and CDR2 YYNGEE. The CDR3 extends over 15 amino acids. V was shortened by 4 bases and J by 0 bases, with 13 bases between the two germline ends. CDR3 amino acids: CASSSLTDMNTEAFF. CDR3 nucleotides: TGTGCCAGCAGCTCGCTGACAGATATGAACACTGAAGCTTTCTTT.

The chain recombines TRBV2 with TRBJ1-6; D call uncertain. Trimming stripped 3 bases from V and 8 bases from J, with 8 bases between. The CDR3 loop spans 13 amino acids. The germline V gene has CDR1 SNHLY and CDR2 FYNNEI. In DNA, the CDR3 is TGTGCCAGCAGTGAGCTAAATTATTCACCCCTCCACTTT. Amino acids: CASSELNYSPLHF.

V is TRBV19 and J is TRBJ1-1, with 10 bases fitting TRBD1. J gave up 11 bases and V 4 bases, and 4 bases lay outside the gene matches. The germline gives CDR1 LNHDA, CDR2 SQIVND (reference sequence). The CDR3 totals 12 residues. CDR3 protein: CASSSRQGAAFF. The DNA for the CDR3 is TGTGCCAGTAGTAGCAGACAGGGGGCGGCTTTCTTT.

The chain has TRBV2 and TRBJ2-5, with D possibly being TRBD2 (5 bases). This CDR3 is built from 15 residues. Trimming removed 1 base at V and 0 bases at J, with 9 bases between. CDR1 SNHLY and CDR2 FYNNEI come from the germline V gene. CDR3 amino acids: CASSEGGAYQETQYF. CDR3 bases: TGTGCCAGCAGTGAAGGGGGAGCGTACCAAGAGACCCAGTACTTC. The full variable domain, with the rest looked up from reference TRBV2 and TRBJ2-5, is EPEVTQTPSHQVTQMGQEVILRCVPISNHLYFYWYRQILGQKVEFLVSFYNNEISEKSEIFDDQFSVERPDGSNFTLKIRSTKLEDSAMYFCASSEGGAYQETQYFGPGTRLLVL.

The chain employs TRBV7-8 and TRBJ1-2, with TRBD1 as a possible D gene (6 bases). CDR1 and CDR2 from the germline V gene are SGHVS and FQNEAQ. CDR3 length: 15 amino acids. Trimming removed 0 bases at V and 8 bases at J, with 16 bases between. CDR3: CASSLALGRGRGYTF. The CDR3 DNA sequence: TGTGCCAGCAGCTTAGCCTTAGGGAGGGGGAGAGGCTACACCTTC. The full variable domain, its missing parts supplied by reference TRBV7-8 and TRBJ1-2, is GAGVSQSPRYKVAKRGQDVALRCDPISGHVSLFWYQQALGQGPEFLTYFQNEAQLDKSGLPSDRFFAERPEGSVSTLKIQRTQQEDSAVYLCASSLALGRGRGYTFGSGTRLTVV.

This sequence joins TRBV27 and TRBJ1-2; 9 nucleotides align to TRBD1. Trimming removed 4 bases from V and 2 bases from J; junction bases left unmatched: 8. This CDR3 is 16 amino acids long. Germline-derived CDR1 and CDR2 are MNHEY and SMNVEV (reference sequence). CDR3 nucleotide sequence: TGTGCCAGCAGTTCGCAGGACAGGGGAGGGAACTATGGCTACACCTTC. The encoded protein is CASSSQDRGGNYGYTF.

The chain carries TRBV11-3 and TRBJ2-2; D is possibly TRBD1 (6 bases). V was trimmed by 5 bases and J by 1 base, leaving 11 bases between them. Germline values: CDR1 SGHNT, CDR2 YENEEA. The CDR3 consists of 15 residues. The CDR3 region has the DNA TGTGCCAGCAGCCGCCGAGGGGGGAACACCGGGGAGCTGTTTTTT. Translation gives CASSRRGGNTGELFF.

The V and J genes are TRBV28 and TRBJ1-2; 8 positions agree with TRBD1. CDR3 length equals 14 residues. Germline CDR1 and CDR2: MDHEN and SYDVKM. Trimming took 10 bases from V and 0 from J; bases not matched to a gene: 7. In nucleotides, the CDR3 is TGTGCCATCGGATGGACAGGGTCTAACTATGGCTACACCTTC. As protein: CAIGWTGSNYGYTF.

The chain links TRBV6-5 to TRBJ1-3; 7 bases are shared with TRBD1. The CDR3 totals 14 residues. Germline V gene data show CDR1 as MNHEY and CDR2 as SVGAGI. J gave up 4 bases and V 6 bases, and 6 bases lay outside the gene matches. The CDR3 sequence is CASRDRQGGNTIYF. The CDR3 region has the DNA TGTGCCAGCAGAGATCGACAGGGAGGAAACACCATATATTTT.

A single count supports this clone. CDR3 coding DNA: TGTGCCAGCAGTGTAAGGGACTACCAAGAGACCCAGTACTTC. Protein product: CASSVRDYQETQYF. This sequence joins TRBV5-4 and TRBJ2-5, with a tentative D call TRBD2 (6 bases). The V and J ends lost 5 bases and 0 bases respectively, with 11 bases between them. Germline V lookup: CDR1 SGHNT, CDR2 YYREEE (reference sequence). CDR3 length equals 14 residues.

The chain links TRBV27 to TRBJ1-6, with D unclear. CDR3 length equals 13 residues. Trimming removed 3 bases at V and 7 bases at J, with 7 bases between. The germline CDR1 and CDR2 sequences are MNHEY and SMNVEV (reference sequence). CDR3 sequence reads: CASSFKQNSPLHF. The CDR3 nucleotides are TGTGCCAGCAGTTTCAAGCAAAATTCACCCCTCCACTTT.

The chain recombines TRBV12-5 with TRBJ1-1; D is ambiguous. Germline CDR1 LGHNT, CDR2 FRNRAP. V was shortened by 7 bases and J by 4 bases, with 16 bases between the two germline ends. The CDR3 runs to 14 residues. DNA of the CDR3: TGTGCTAGTGCCACTTCGCAATTAGTCACTGAAGCTTTCTTT. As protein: CASATSQLVTEAFF.

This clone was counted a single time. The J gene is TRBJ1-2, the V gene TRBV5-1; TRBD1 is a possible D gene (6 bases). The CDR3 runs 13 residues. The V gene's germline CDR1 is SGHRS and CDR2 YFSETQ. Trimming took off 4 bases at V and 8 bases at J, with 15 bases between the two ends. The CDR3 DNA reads TGCGCCAGCAGCCCTACCCCCGGGACAGGCTACACCTTC. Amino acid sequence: CASSPTPGTGYTF.

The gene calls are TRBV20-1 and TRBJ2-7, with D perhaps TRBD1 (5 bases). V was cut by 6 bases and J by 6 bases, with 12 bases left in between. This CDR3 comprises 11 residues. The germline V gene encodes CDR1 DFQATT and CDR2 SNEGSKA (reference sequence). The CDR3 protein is CSAFDQGEQYF. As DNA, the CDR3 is TGCAGTGCGTTTGATCAGGGCGAGCAGTACTTC.

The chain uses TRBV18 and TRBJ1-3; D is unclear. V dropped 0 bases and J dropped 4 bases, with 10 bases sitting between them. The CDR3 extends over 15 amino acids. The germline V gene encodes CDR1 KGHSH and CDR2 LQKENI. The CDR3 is CASSPPLPAGNTIYF. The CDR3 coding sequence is TGTGCCAGCTCACCACCGCTACCCGCAGGAAACACCATATATTTT.

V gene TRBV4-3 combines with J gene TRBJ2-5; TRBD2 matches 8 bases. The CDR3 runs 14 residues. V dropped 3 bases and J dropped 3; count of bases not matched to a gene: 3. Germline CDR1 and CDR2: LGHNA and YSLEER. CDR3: CASSHRLAKETQYF. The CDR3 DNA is TGCGCCAGCAGCCACCGACTAGCGAAAGAGACCCAGTACTTC.

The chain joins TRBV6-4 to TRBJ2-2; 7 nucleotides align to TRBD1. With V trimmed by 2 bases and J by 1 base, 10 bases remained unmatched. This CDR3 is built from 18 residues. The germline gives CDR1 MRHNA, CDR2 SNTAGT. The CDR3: CASSDQRVDRENTGELFF. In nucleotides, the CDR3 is TGTGCCAGCAGTGACCAACGAGTTGACAGGGAGAACACCGGGGAGCTGTTTTTT.

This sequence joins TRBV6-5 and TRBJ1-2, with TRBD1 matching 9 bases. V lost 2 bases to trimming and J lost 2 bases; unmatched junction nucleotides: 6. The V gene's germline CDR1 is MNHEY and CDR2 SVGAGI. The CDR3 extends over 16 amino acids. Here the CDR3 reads CASSYVGTGLNYGYTF. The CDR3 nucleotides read TGTGCCAGCAGTTACGTAGGGACAGGGTTGAACTATGGCTACACCTTC.

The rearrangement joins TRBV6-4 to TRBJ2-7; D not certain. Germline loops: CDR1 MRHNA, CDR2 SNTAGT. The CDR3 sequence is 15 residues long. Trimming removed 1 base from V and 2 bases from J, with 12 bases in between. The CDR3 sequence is CASSDLVSSAYEQYF. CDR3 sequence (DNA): TGTGCCAGCAGTGACTTAGTTTCGAGCGCCTACGAGCAGTACTTC.

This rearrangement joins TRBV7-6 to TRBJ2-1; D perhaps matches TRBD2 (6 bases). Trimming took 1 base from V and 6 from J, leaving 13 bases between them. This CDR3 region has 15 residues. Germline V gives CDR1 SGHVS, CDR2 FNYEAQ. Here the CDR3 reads CASSLVRGSLNEQFF. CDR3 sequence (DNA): TGTGCCAGCAGCTTAGTCCGGGGGAGTCTCAATGAGCAGTTCTTC.